One sample yielded the 24 T cell receptor beta chains listed below, sequenced in a study of blood T cells in healthy people across ages. Using a J-beta primer mix together with a sample-barcoded 5' primer, a second PCR was run for about 7 to 12 cycles. TCRdb analysed the 5' RACE reads with MiXCR anew, one entry per CDR3 protein. This sample carries around 940,000 distinct CDR3 sequences, around 54% of them seen once, and the ten largest clones take around 21%. Specimen: blood. These receptors came from a woman aged 55-75 years in good health.

The chain combines TRBV9 with TRBJ1-2; unclear D gene. Germline CDR1 SGDLS, CDR2 YYNGEE. With 5 bases removed from V and 4 bases from J, the gap between germline ends came to 9 bases. The CDR3 has 12 amino acids. CDR3 sequence (DNA): TGTGCCAGCAGAACGACGGTCTATGGCTACACCTTC. The encoded protein is CASRTTVYGYTF.

This clonotype was seen just once. V is TRBV6-2 or TRBV6-3 and J is TRBJ2-7, with D unclear. Germline V gene data show CDR1 as MNHEY and CDR2 as SVGEGT. V lost 6 bases to trimming and J lost 5 bases, with 20 bases between them. The CDR3 is made up of 15 amino acids. CDR3 sequence reads: CASSSDGVRANEQYF. The CDR3 DNA sequence: TGTGCCAGCAGCTCGGACGGAGTTAGGGCGAACGAGCAGTACTTC.

CDR3 loop: CASSRRMDQPQHF. The DNA of the CDR3 is TGTGCCAGCAGCCGACGGATGGATCAGCCCCAGCATTTT. The rearrangement joins TRBV12-3 or TRBV12-4 to TRBJ1-5; the D is unclear. The CDR3 totals 13 residues. V shed 6 bases and J shed 5 bases, with 11 bases lying between them.

The chain carries TRBV7-6 and TRBJ2-6; D call uncertain. The V end lost 4 bases, the J end lost 1 base, and 17 bases lay between the germline ends. The CDR3 has 18 residues. Per germline, CDR1 SGHVS and CDR2 FNYEAQ. The CDR3 DNA reads TGTGCCAGCAGCTCCTCCCCCGATGATCTTTCTGGGGCCAACGTCCTGACTTTC. Residues: CASSSSPDDLSGANVLTF.

The chain combines TRBV5-1 with TRBJ2-5, with 8 bases aligning to TRBD1. TRBJ2-7 matches the DNA end more closely, so the J call is doubtful. CDR1 is SGHRS and CDR2 is YFSETQ in the germline V gene. The CDR3 sequence is 15 residues long. The CDR3: CASSLGGQEVNEQYF. The CDR3 DNA reads as TGCGCCAGCAGCTTGGGGGGACAGGAGGTAAACGAGCAGTACTTC.

Note on this clonotype: A junction boundary mismatches the germline segment, possibly from a read error. The chain couples TRBV30 to TRBJ2-7; 12 bases agree with TRBD2. The CDR3 contains 14 residues. CDR1 GTSNPN and CDR2 SVGIG come from the germline V gene (reference sequence). This CDR3 is CAWSTGLAGNERYF. Here the CDR3 DNA reads TGTGCCTGGAGTACCGGACTAGCGGGGAACGAGCGGTACTTC.

The sample holds a few counts of this clonotype. The chain recombines TRBV20-1 with TRBJ2-1, with D tentatively TRBD2 (5 bases). The CDR3 spans 13 residues. Trimming took 5 bases from V and 3 from J, leaving 11 bases between them. Germline CDR1 DFQATT, CDR2 SNEGSKA (reference sequence). CDR3 region: CSAGGSSYNEQFF. Written as DNA, the CDR3 is TGCAGTGCTGGCGGGTCTAGCTACAATGAGCAGTTCTTC.

This clonotype was seen a few times. This chain joins TRBV6-5 and TRBJ2-2, with D maybe TRBD1 (6 bases). Germline CDR1 and CDR2: MNHEY and SVGAGI. This CDR3 region has 15 residues. With 10 bases removed from V and 3 bases from J, the gap between germline ends came to 18 bases. The CDR3 protein is CATIDLQGHTGELFF. In nucleotides, the CDR3 is TGTGCCACTATCGACCTACAGGGTCACACCGGGGAGCTGTTTTTT.

This clonotype has more than one count but fewer than ten. The rearrangement joins TRBV24-1 to TRBJ2-5; D may be TRBD1 (6 bases). V was shortened by 4 bases and J by 5 bases, with 10 bases between the two germline ends. Germline V lookup: CDR1 KGHDR, CDR2 SFDVKD. CDR3 length: 13 residues. CDR3 residues: CATSDRGHETQYF. In DNA form, the CDR3 reads TGTGCCACCAGTGACAGGGGCCACGAGACCCAGTACTTC.

CDR3 coding DNA: TGCGCCAGCAGCTTGGATTGGACTAGCGGGAGGAAGGGTGAGCAGTTCTTC. This translates into CASSLDWTSGRKGEQFF. The chain couples TRBV5-1 to TRBJ2-1; TRBD2 matches 14 bases. The germline V gene has CDR1 SGHRS and CDR2 YFSETQ. CDR3 length equals 17 residues. Trimming removed 0 bases from V and 9 bases from J; junction bases left unmatched: 8.

This clonotype was counted between two and nine times. The V and J genes are TRBV15 and TRBJ1-1; no firm D call. V lost 1 base, J lost 5 bases, and 14 bases lay in between. Germline V lookup: CDR1 LNHNV, CDR2 YYDKDF (reference sequence). The CDR3 extends over 15 amino acids. This CDR3 reads CATSRAPGRRTEAFF. CDR3 in DNA: TGTGCCACCAGCAGAGCTCCCGGACGGCGGACTGAAGCTTTCTTT.

V gene TRBV28 combines with J gene TRBJ2-5; TRBD2 might be the D (5 bases). Germline V gene sequence: CDR1 MDHEN, CDR2 SYDVKM. Trimming stripped 6 bases from V and 3 bases from J, with 14 bases between. The CDR3 runs to 14 residues. CDR3 nucleotide sequence: TGTGCCAGCAGCCGTTCCCGGGAAGAAGAGACCCAGTACTTC. As protein: CASSRSREEETQYF.

The genes are TRBV6-2 or TRBV6-3 and TRBJ2-1; TRBD2 matches at 7 bases. Unmatched junction bases numbered 8, after V lost 5 bases and J lost 7 bases. The CDR3 totals 14 residues. Germline V gene lookup returns CDR1 MNHEY and CDR2 SVGEGT. CDR3 amino acids: CASSRTRAGNEQFF. The CDR3 coding sequence is TGTGCCAGCAGTCGGACTAGGGCGGGAAATGAGCAGTTCTTC.

The rearrangement links TRBV6-2 or TRBV6-3 to TRBJ1-5; D call uncertain. The CDR3 is 15 amino acids. The V end lost 6 bases, the J end lost 3 bases, and 15 bases lay between the germline ends. Germline CDR1 and CDR2: MNHEY and SVGEGT. CDR3 protein: CASRLNRGSNQPQHF. In nucleotides, the CDR3 is TGTGCCAGCAGACTTAACAGAGGCTCCAATCAGCCCCAGCATTTT.

This chain links TRBV4-2 with TRBJ2-2, with 7 positions matching TRBD2. The trim removed 3 bases at V and 0 bases at J, leaving 1 base unmatched. The germline V gene has CDR1 LGHNA and CDR2 YNFKEQ. This CDR3 comprises 15 residues. The CDR3 DNA follows: TGTGCCAGCAGCCATGGGGGGGCGAACACCGGGGAGCTGTTTTTT. Protein sequence: CASSHGGANTGELFF.

This rearrangement joins TRBV7-9 to TRBJ2-1, with a weak D call TRBD2 (5 bases). Germline values: CDR1 SEHNR, CDR2 FQNEAQ (reference sequence). This CDR3 spans 16 amino acids. V lost 0 bases and J lost 7, with 16 bases in between. The CDR3 DNA sequence: TGTGCCAGCAGCTTAGCGGTGAGCGGATCCTTAAATGAGCAGTTCTTC. It encodes CASSLAVSGSLNEQFF. Supplemented by reference TRBV7-9 and TRBJ2-1, the full variable domain reads DTGVSQNPRHKITKRGQNVTFRCDPISEHNRLYWYRQTLGQGPEFLTYFQNEAQLEKSRLLSDRFSAERPKGSFSTLEIQRTEQGDSAMYLCASSLAVSGSLNEQFFGPGTRLTVL.

This clonotype was picked up a small number of times. For the CDR3, the DNA is TGCAGCGTTGAAGCCCTGTCGGGTCGGACTAGCTCCTACGAGCAGTACTTC. This codes for CSVEALSGRTSSYEQYF. V gene TRBV29-1 combines with J gene TRBJ2-7; 7 nucleotides match TRBD2. V dropped 1 base and J dropped 0; count of bases not matched to a gene: 12. The CDR3 extends over 17 amino acids. Germline V CDR1 and CDR2: SQVTM, ANQGSEA.

V and J are TRBV4-1 and TRBJ1-1; the D is unclear. The CDR3 has 13 residues. Trimming left V 4 bases short and J 7 bases short, with 13 bases between. Germline V gene sequence: CDR1 MGHRA, CDR2 YSYEKL. The CDR3 region has the DNA TGCGCCAGCAGCCCTATATGGCTGGATGAAGCTTTCTTT. Translating it yields CASSPIWLDEAFF.

The CDR3 region has the DNA TGCGCCAGCAGCCAAGAAGCCCCCAGCGAGATTGGCTCCTACGAGCAGTACTTC. This sequence encodes CASSQEAPSEIGSYEQYF. The V gene is TRBV4-3, the J gene TRBJ2-7; D uncertain. In germline, CDR1 is LGHNA, CDR2 YSLEER. Trimming took off 0 bases at V and 0 bases at J, with 18 bases between the two ends. This CDR3 contains 18 residues.

The chain has TRBV3-1 and TRBJ2-5, with D possibly TRBD2 on 5 matching bases. V was cut by 0 bases and J by 2 bases, with 10 bases left in between. Germline V lookup: CDR1 LGHDT, CDR2 YNNKEL (reference sequence). There are 15 residues in the CDR3. The CDR3 DNA reads TGTGCCAGCAGCCAAGATAGGACTTTACAAGAGACCCAGTACTTC. It specifies CASSQDRTLQETQYF.

The rearrangement links TRBV27 to TRBJ2-5, with D possibly TRBD1 on 5 matching bases. V lost 8 bases, J lost 7 bases, and 14 bases lay in between. Germline V gene lookup returns CDR1 MNHEY and CDR2 SMNVEV (reference sequence). The CDR3 has 12 amino acids. The CDR3 DNA reads as TGTGCCAGCTCAGGCCCCCAGGGGACCCAGTACTTC. Translation gives CASSGPQGTQYF.

The chain links TRBV28 to TRBJ1-5; TRBD1 aligns across 9 bases. Losses at the gene ends were 4 bases for V and 6 bases for J; bases not matched to a gene: 13. The CDR3 runs to 17 residues. CDR1 and CDR2 from the germline V gene are MDHEN and SYDVKM. The CDR3 region is CASSSSGTGRGRQPQHF. The DNA of the CDR3 is TGTGCCAGCAGTTCCTCCGGGACAGGGCGCGGTCGTCAGCCCCAGCATTTT. The entire variable domain, with the rest obtained from reference TRBV28 and TRBJ1-5, is as follows: DVKVTQSSRYLVKRTGEKVFLECVQDMDHENMFWYRQDPGLGLRLIYFSYDVKMKEKGDIPEGYSVSREKKERFSLILESASTNQTSMYLCASSSSGTGRGRQPQHFGDGTRLSIL.

This clonotype was counted once. The chain carries TRBV12-3 or TRBV12-4 and TRBJ2-3, with TRBD2 matching over 7 bases. The CDR3 has 15 amino acids. The V segment lost 7 bases and the J segment 5 bases; nucleotides outside the gene matches: 12. CDR3 sequence reads: CASTTGDYSLDTQYF. CDR3 DNA sequence: TGTGCCAGCACCACTGGGGACTATTCGCTAGATACGCAGTATTTT.

This chain links TRBV7-8 with TRBJ2-7, with TRBD2 matching 14 bases. The CDR3 runs 21 residues. Per germline, CDR1 SGHVS and CDR2 FQNEAQ. Trimming cost V 3 bases and J 0 bases; bases outside gene matches: 16. The DNA for the CDR3 is TGTGCCAGCAGCTTGAGATTACCCGGGACTAGCGGGAGCGTAAGCTCCTACGAGCAGTACTTC. Its protein product is CASSLRLPGTSGSVSSYEQYF.